Presented here are 25 T cell receptor beta chains from one specimen sequenced in a study of beta chain features in type 1 diabetes. Whole-study results and caveats: TCRB CDR3 length was moderately but significantly reduced in all four CD4+ subsets of Type 1 diabetes patients.

Sequencing targeted expressed TCRB transcripts, as all isolated RNA had been reverse transcribed. Sequencing used immunoSEQ multiplex PCR; TCRdb keeps in-frame clones, though not all of them. Here the sample spans more than 550,000 clones, more than 12% being singletons. No antigens are known for them. The source material was naive CD4+ T cells from blood. These receptor sequences come from a man aged 18-30 years with type 1 diabetes.

The gene calls are TRBV18 and TRBJ2-7; TRBD1 matches 7 bases. The germline gives CDR1 KGHSH, CDR2 LQKENI. The CDR3 is 14 residues long. V trimming: 3 bases; J trimming: 5 bases; junction bases outside the gene matches: 7. CDR3 DNA: TGTGCCAGCTCACCCGGGACAGCCGTTCACGAGCAGTACTTC. Its translation is CASSPGTAVHEQYF.

This clone was seen more than once but under ten times. The CDR3 bases are TGTGCCAGCACCCGTCGATTAGCGGATTACAATGAGCAGTTCTTC. Amino acids: CASTRRLADYNEQFF. The gene calls are TRBV9 and TRBJ2-1; possible D gene TRBD2, 6 bases. The germline V gene has CDR1 SGDLS and CDR2 YYNGEE. CDR3 length: 15 residues. The ends were cut back, 6 bases at V and 4 bases at J, with 17 bases in the middle.

The genes are TRBV4-3 and TRBJ1-1; D is ambiguous. This CDR3 has 12 amino acids. Germline CDR1 is LGHNA and CDR2 is YSLEER. V shed 0 bases and J shed 9 bases, with 8 bases lying between them. In DNA form, the CDR3 reads TGCGCCAGCAGCCAAGATTTTGGAAAAGCTTTCTTT. As protein: CASSQDFGKAFF.

This rearrangement joins TRBV7-6 to TRBJ2-1, with 15 bases aligning to TRBD2. The CDR3 sequence is 14 residues long. Germline CDR1 is SGHVS and CDR2 is FNYEAQ. The junction had 2 bases not matched to a gene; V was cut back by 5 bases and J by 9 bases. CDR3 nucleotides: TGTGCCAGCAGCCCGGGACTAGCGGGAGGTGAGCAGTTCTTC. It is translated as CASSPGLAGGEQFF.

The sample holds a few counts of this clone. This rearrangement joins TRBV6-1 to TRBJ2-7, with TRBD1 matching over 7 bases. J gave up 5 bases and V 5 bases, and 9 bases lay outside the gene matches. The CDR3 loop spans 14 amino acids. The germline V gene encodes CDR1 MNHNS and CDR2 SASEGT. CDR3: CASSHRQGINEQYF. The CDR3 DNA sequence: TGTGCCAGCAGTCACCGACAGGGTATCAACGAGCAGTACTTC.

This chain links TRBV7-6 with TRBJ2-3; D not resolved. Germline values: CDR1 SGHVS, CDR2 FNYEAQ. CDR3 length: 16 residues. V was trimmed by 4 bases and J by 3 bases, leaving 17 bases between them. The CDR3 sequence is CASSSTANVGTDTQYF. CDR3 sequence (DNA): TGTGCCAGCAGCTCGACGGCGAATGTGGGGACAGATACGCAGTATTTT.

The chain uses TRBV19 and TRBJ1-6; the match to TRBD1 covers 11 bases. Germline V lookup: CDR1 LNHDA, CDR2 SQIVND (reference sequence). With 4 bases clipped from V and 8 bases from J, the junction kept 4 bases outside the gene matches. The CDR3 is made up of 15 amino acids. Here the CDR3 DNA reads TGTGCCAGTAGTACGGGGACAGGGGGTTATTCACCCCTCCACTTT. Protein: CASSTGTGGYSPLHF.

This clone was detected only a few times. The rearrangement links TRBV7-2 to TRBJ2-7; TRBD2 aligns across 8 bases. The V segment lost 7 bases and the J segment 6 bases; nucleotides outside the gene matches: 11. Germline CDR1 and CDR2: SGHTA and FQGNSA. The CDR3 has 14 residues. The CDR3 sequence is CASTGGPVWVEQYF. As DNA, the CDR3 is TGTGCCAGCACGGGGGGGCCCGTCTGGGTCGAGCAGTACTTC.

This clone was detected only a few times. This chain joins TRBV5-4 and TRBJ2-1; TRBD2 matches 11 bases. Germline values: CDR1 SGHNT, CDR2 YYREEE (reference sequence). CDR3 length: 16 residues. The V segment lost 3 bases and the J segment 9 bases; nucleotides outside the gene matches: 11. Here the CDR3 DNA reads TGTGCCAGCAGCTCGGCTAGCGGGGGGTTCGGTTTTGAGCAGTTCTTC. Its translation is CASSSASGGFGFEQFF.

The chain links TRBV6-6 to TRBJ2-7; a weak D match, TRBD1 (5 bases). Germline-derived CDR1 and CDR2 are MNHNY and SVGAGI (reference sequence). The CDR3 is made up of 14 amino acids. V was pared by 5 bases and J by 4 bases, with 15 bases between. The CDR3 spells CASSTPGYGYEQYF. The CDR3 nucleotides read TGTGCCAGCAGTACGCCAGGGTACGGGTACGAGCAGTACTTC.

This clone appeared a few times. The chain is built from TRBV10-3 and TRBJ1-5; D might be TRBD1 (6 bases). The ends were cut back, 11 bases at V and 3 bases at J, with 14 bases in the middle. The CDR3 is made up of 13 amino acids. Germline lookup yields CDR1 ENHRY and CDR2 SYGVKD. CDR3 sequence: CASEQGSNQPQHF. For the CDR3, the DNA is TGTGCCTCGGAACAGGGATCCAATCAGCCCCAGCATTTT.

Only a few counts were recorded for this clone. The chain combines TRBV4-2 with TRBJ2-3; 8 positions agree with TRBD2. CDR1 is LGHNA and CDR2 is YNFKEQ in the germline V gene. V shed 1 base and J 2 bases; nucleotides not matched to a gene: 2. This CDR3 has 15 residues. This CDR3 is CASSQVSGVTDTQYF. In nucleotides, the CDR3 is TGTGCCAGCAGCCAAGTTAGCGGGGTCACAGATACGCAGTATTTT.

The DNA of the CDR3 is TGTGCCAGCAGTGTCAGGACAGACACTGAAGCTTTCTTT. Translated: CASSVRTDTEAFF. The chain is built from TRBV6-1 and TRBJ1-1; D possibly corresponds to TRBD1 (6 bases). Germline lookup yields CDR1 MNHNS and CDR2 SASEGT. CDR3 length equals 13 residues. The V end was cut by 4 bases, the J end by 3 bases, with 9 bases between.

This clone showed up just a few times. V and J are TRBV23-1 and TRBJ1-5; a possible D gene is TRBD1 (5 bases). TRBV23-1 falls under the ORF class, with uncertain function. The CDR3 runs 15 residues. The ends were cut back, 0 bases at V and 4 bases at J, with 10 bases in the middle. CDR3 residues: CASSQSNGGNQPQHF. The CDR3 DNA reads TGCGCCAGCAGTCAATCGAACGGGGGGAATCAGCCCCAGCATTTT.

DNA of the CDR3: TGTGCCAGCAGTTTGGGGACAGGGGGAAATTCACCCCTCCACTTT. It yields the protein CASSLGTGGNSPLHF. The chain uses TRBV28 and TRBJ1-6, with TRBD1 matching over 11 bases. The CDR3 extends over 15 amino acids. V was clipped by 3 bases and J by 7 bases; unmatched bases: 2. From germline, CDR1 is MDHEN and CDR2 SYDVKM. Together with reference TRBV28 and TRBJ1-6, the CDR3 gives the full variable domain: DVKVTQSSRYLVKRTGEKVFLECVQDMDHENMFWYRQDPGLGLRLIYFSYDVKMKEKGDIPEGYSVSREKKERFSLILESASTNQTSMYLCASSLGTGGNSPLHFGNGTRLTVT.

This clone turned up a few times. The J gene is TRBJ2-3, the V gene TRBV7-8; 7 bases agree with TRBD1. Trimming removed 5 bases from V and 8 bases from J; junction bases left unmatched: 19. CDR1 is SGHVS, CDR2 FQNEAQ, per germline. The CDR3 spans 17 residues. DNA for the CDR3: TGTGCCAGCAGCGTACCCCCGGGACAGAGAAACGTCGGTACGCAGTATTTT. This encodes CASSVPPGQRNVGTQYF.

This clone was detected only once. The chain links TRBV13 to TRBJ2-7; D gene uncertain. The CDR3 is made up of 15 amino acids. V was trimmed by 1 base and J by 0 bases, leaving 10 bases between them. Germline V gene data show CDR1 as PRHDT and CDR2 as FYEKMQ (reference sequence). The CDR3 DNA is TGTGCCAGCAGCTTAGTCAGGTCGTCCTCCTACGAGCAGTACTTC. Translating it yields CASSLVRSSSYEQYF.

The CDR3 DNA follows: TGTGCCAGCCGACAGGAGGCAGATACGCAGTATTTT. It encodes CASRQEADTQYF. This chain links TRBV2 with TRBJ2-3, with D possibly TRBD1 on 6 matching bases. CDR3 length: 12 residues. Deletions cut 8 bases from V and 4 bases from J, with 10 bases between. CDR1 and CDR2 from the germline V gene are SNHLY and FYNNEI.

This clone was recorded a few times. The CDR3 nucleotides read TGTGCCAGCAGTTACACAGTATCTAGCACAGATACGCAGTATTTT. Amino acid sequence: CASSYTVSSTDTQYF. The rearrangement joins TRBV6-5 to TRBJ2-3; D uncertain. CDR3 length: 15 amino acids. CDR1 is MNHEY, CDR2 SVGAGI, per germline. V was cut by 2 bases and J by 0 bases, with 9 bases left in between.

The CDR3 loop is CASSLVVGLGSYEQYF. CDR3 DNA: TGCGCCAGCAGCTTGGTGGTGGGACTCGGATCCTACGAGCAGTACTTC. This chain uses TRBV5-1 with TRBJ2-7; D might be TRBD2 (6 bases). Germline lookup yields CDR1 SGHRS and CDR2 YFSETQ. V was clipped by 0 bases and J by 1 base, with 14 bases between them. There are 16 residues in the CDR3.

The V gene is TRBV6-5, the J gene TRBJ2-7; possibly TRBD2 for D (6 bases). Per the germline V gene, CDR1 is MNHEY and CDR2 is SVGAGI. Trimming left V 0 bases short and J 4 bases short, with 13 bases between. The CDR3 is 15 residues long. The CDR3 nucleotides are TGTGCCAGCAGTTACTCCATCTGGGGGAGGTACGAGCAGTACTTC. It translates to CASSYSIWGRYEQYF.

This clone was seen only a few times. The gene calls are TRBV4-3 and TRBJ2-1; TRBD1 agrees at 9 bases. Per germline, CDR1 LGHNA and CDR2 YSLEER. There are 15 residues in the CDR3. The trim removed 1 base at V and 4 bases at J, leaving 2 bases unmatched. The CDR3 bases are TGCGCCAGCAGCCAAGTGACAGGGGGGTACAATGAGCAGTTCTTC. It is translated as CASSQVTGGYNEQFF.

Only a few counts were recorded for this clone. Written as DNA, the CDR3 is TGCGCCAGCAGCCGGGACTTCAGCTCCTACGAGCAGTACTTC. This codes for CASSRDFSSYEQYF. This sequence joins TRBV4-3 and TRBJ2-7; possible D gene TRBD2, 6 bases. This CDR3 has 14 residues. Germline lookup yields CDR1 LGHNA and CDR2 YSLEER. The germline V and J ends were trimmed by 4 bases and 0 bases, with 10 bases remaining between them.

V is TRBV7-9 and J is TRBJ1-3; D unclear. The germline V gene encodes CDR1 SEHNR and CDR2 FQNEAQ (reference sequence). V lost 3 bases, J lost 2 bases, and 8 bases lay in between. The CDR3 is 14 residues long. CDR3 region: CASSFRVAGNTIYF. CDR3 nucleotides: TGTGCCAGCAGCTTCCGGGTCGCTGGAAACACCATATATTTT. The full variable domain, in which reference TRBV7-9 and TRBJ1-3 provide the parts outside the CDR3, is DTGVSQNPRHKITKRGQNVTFRCDPISEHNRLYWYRQTLGQGPEFLTYFQNEAQLEKSRLLSDRFSAERPKGSFSTLEIQRTEQGDSAMYLCASSFRVAGNTIYFGEGSWLTVV.

This clone appeared a single time. The V and J genes are TRBV7-9 and TRBJ1-1; D is possibly TRBD1 (5 bases). The germline CDR1 and CDR2 sequences are SEHNR and FQNEAQ (reference sequence). V was trimmed by 3 bases and J by 1 base, leaving 12 bases between them. This CDR3 comprises 15 residues. The CDR3 here is CASSLLGTANTEAFF. CDR3 sequence (DNA): TGTGCCAGCAGCTTGCTCGGGACGGCGAACACTGAAGCTTTCTTT.